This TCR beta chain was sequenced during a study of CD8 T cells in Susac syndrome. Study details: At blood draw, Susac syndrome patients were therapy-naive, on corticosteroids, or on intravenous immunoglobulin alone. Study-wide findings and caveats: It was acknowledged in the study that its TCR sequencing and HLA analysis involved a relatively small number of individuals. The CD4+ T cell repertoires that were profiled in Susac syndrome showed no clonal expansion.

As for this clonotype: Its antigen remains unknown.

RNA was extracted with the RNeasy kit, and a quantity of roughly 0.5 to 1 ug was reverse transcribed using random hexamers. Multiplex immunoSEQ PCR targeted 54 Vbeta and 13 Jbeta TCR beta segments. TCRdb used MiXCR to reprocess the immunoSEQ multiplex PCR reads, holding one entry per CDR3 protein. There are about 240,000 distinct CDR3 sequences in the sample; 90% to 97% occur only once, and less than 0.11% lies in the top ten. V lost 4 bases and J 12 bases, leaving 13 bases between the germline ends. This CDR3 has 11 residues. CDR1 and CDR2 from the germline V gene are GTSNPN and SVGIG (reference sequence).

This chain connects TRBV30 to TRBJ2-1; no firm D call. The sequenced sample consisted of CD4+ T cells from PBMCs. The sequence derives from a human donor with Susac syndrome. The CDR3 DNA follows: TGTGCCTGGACCACAAGGATACGGCAGTTCTTC. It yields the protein CAWTTRIRQFF.